This T cell receptor beta chain was documented in a study of human T cells and chemical hapten exposure. Study overall: Weekly diphenylcyclopropenone doses were given to patients' scalps across the roughly 25-week study.

Noted time point: patch test 1, 2 weeks after DPC sensitization. As for treatment: therapeutic diphenylcyclopropenone sensitization with weekly scalp DPC. It was from unfractionated whole blood that total RNA was extracted. MiXCR was run by TCRdb on the RACE reads, yielding one entry per CDR3 protein. The data hold more than 100,000 distinct CDR3 sequences, with around 15% observed a single time. The CDR3 is 14 amino acids. V was clipped by 5 bases and J by 10 bases, with 15 bases between them. Germline CDR1 and CDR2: MRHNA and SNTAGT. The source was whole blood, collected in connection with sensitization to the hapten diphenylcyclopropenone (DPC). This receptor was identified in a man between 18 and 29 years old with alopecia areata. Some clones in this sample may be carry-over from other donors' samples. V is TRBV6-4 and J is TRBJ1-6, with a tentative D call TRBD1 (5 bases). For the CDR3, the DNA is TGTGCCAGCAGTTCAACCGGGACCTTCTCACCCCTCCACTTT. Amino acid sequence: CASSSTGTFSPLHF.